Listed here are 14 T cell receptor beta chains from one sample, sequenced in a study of T cell responses to AZD1222 COVID-19 vaccine. This table comes from immunoSEQ multiplex PCR, and its TCRdb copy is limited to in-frame clones, with some not included. The sample has roughly 150,000 clones; about 90% are singletons. Material: peripheral blood, obtained 28 days after the second AZD1222 dose. Source of these receptors: an adult who received the AZD1222 COVID-19 vaccine.

The rearrangement joins TRBV4-1 to TRBJ1-5; D is ambiguous. Germline V gene sequence: CDR1 MGHRA, CDR2 YSYEKL. The CDR3 runs to 17 residues. V lost 0 bases and J 0 bases, leaving 12 bases between the germline ends. The CDR3 protein is CASSQDRGGYSNQPQHF. CDR3 nucleotide sequence: TGCGCCAGCAGCCAAGATAGAGGAGGGTATAGCAATCAGCCCCAGCATTTT.

V and J are TRBV19 and TRBJ2-5, with TRBD1 matching 9 bases. This CDR3 is built from 14 residues. Germline values: CDR1 LNHDA, CDR2 SQIVND (reference sequence). With 6 bases clipped from V and 3 bases from J, the junction kept 5 bases outside the gene matches. CDR3 sequence reads: CASRRTGGKETQYF. In DNA form, the CDR3 reads TGTGCCAGTAGAAGAACAGGGGGCAAAGAGACCCAGTACTTC.

In nucleotides, the CDR3 is TGTGCCAGCTCACCGACAGCGGGGGGAGCCTACGAGCAGTACTTC. Amino acids: CASSPTAGGAYEQYF. This chain connects TRBV18 to TRBJ2-7; 9 nucleotides agree with TRBD2. Germline CDR1 and CDR2: KGHSH and LQKENI. There are 15 residues in the CDR3. The trim removed 3 bases at V and 2 bases at J, leaving 5 bases unmatched.

The J gene is TRBJ2-4, the V gene TRBV18, with 7 nucleotides matching TRBD1. Losses at the gene ends were 3 bases for V and 6 bases for J; bases not matched to a gene: 2. Looked up from germline, CDR1 is KGHSH and CDR2 is LQKENI. The CDR3 spans 13 residues. CDR3 residues: CASSPDRINIQYF. The CDR3 nucleotides read TGTGCCAGCTCACCGGACAGGATAAACATTCAGTACTTC.

V usage is TRBV19 and J usage is TRBJ2-6, with TRBD1 matching over 9 bases. CDR3 length: 19 residues. Germline V gene sequence: CDR1 LNHDA, CDR2 SQIVND (reference sequence). The trim removed 6 bases at V and 0 bases at J, leaving 12 bases unmatched. Here the CDR3 reads CASRTRRDRAFSGANVLTF. The CDR3 coding sequence is TGTGCCAGTAGGACACGCCGGGACAGGGCTTTCTCTGGGGCCAACGTCCTGACTTTC.

This chain links TRBV12-3 or TRBV12-4 with TRBJ1-2, with D unclear. There are 11 residues in the CDR3. With 6 bases removed from V and 8 bases from J, the gap between germline ends came to 10 bases. The CDR3 loop is CASSSRRGYTF. The CDR3 DNA sequence: TGTGCCAGCAGCTCGCGACGAGGCTACACCTTC.

The rearrangement joins TRBV30 to TRBJ2-7; D is unclear. The V gene's germline CDR1 is GTSNPN and CDR2 SVGIG (reference sequence). CDR3 length: 13 residues. V was trimmed by 3 bases and J by 4 bases, leaving 13 bases between them. CDR3: CAWRAARMYEQYF. CDR3 in DNA: TGTGCCTGGAGGGCTGCCAGAATGTACGAGCAGTACTTC.

The chain couples TRBV28 to TRBJ1-1; the D is unclear. With 6 bases removed from V and 3 bases from J, the gap between germline ends came to 8 bases. The V gene's germline CDR1 is MDHEN and CDR2 SYDVKM. The CDR3 extends over 12 amino acids. For the CDR3, the DNA is TGTGCCAGCAGACCTGGACACACTGAAGCTTTCTTT. Encoded protein: CASRPGHTEAFF.

This CDR3 is CASSLRTGANQPQHF. As DNA, the CDR3 is TGTGCCAGCAGTTTAAGGACAGGAGCGAATCAGCCCCAGCATTTT. J is TRBJ1-5 and V is TRBV27; TRBD1 matches at 7 bases. V trimming: 2 bases; J trimming: 4 bases; junction bases outside the gene matches: 5. Germline V gene sequence: CDR1 MNHEY, CDR2 SMNVEV (reference sequence). This CDR3 spans 15 amino acids.

V and J are TRBV6-5 and TRBJ2-1; no clear D gene. Germline V gene lookup returns CDR1 MNHEY and CDR2 SVGAGI. The CDR3 totals 12 residues. Trimming cost V 7 bases and J 3 bases, with 7 bases left between them. Here the CDR3 DNA reads TGTGCCAGCACCTATATCTACAATGAGCAGTTCTTC. This encodes CASTYIYNEQFF.

This chain links TRBV10-2 with TRBJ2-5; D possibly uses TRBD1 or TRBD2 (5 bases each). Per germline, CDR1 WSHSY and CDR2 SAAADI. This CDR3 is built from 12 residues. Trimming took off 5 bases at V and 5 bases at J, with 9 bases between the two ends. CDR3 coding DNA: TGCGCCAGCAGTCCGGGACGGGAGACCCAGTACTTC. This codes for CASSPGRETQYF.

The rearrangement joins TRBV7-9 to TRBJ2-7, with a tentative D call TRBD2 (5 bases). CDR3 length: 12 residues. Per the germline V gene, CDR1 is SEHNR and CDR2 is FQNEAQ (reference sequence). The V end lost 5 bases, the J end lost 7 bases, and 12 bases lay between the germline ends. The CDR3 nucleotides are TGTGCCAGCAGCCTACCGGGGTGGGAGCAGTACTTC. Translation gives CASSLPGWEQYF.

V and J are TRBV6-5 and TRBJ2-1, with 10 bases identical to TRBD1. The CDR3 is 15 amino acids. The germline CDR1 and CDR2 sequences are MNHEY and SVGAGI. Trimming at V came to 6 bases and at J to 4 bases, leaving 6 bases not matched to a gene. The CDR3 loop is CASRETGGAYNEQFF. The CDR3 nucleotides read TGTGCCAGCAGAGAGACAGGGGGCGCGTACAATGAGCAGTTCTTC.

The rearrangement links TRBV10-3 to TRBJ1-5; no clear D. The germline CDR1 and CDR2 sequences are ENHRY and SYGVKD. Trimming took 0 bases from V and 3 from J, leaving 6 bases between them. CDR3 length: 14 amino acids. The CDR3 loop is CAISESGLNQPQHF. The CDR3 DNA reads as TGTGCCATCAGTGAGTCTGGCCTCAATCAGCCCCAGCATTTT.